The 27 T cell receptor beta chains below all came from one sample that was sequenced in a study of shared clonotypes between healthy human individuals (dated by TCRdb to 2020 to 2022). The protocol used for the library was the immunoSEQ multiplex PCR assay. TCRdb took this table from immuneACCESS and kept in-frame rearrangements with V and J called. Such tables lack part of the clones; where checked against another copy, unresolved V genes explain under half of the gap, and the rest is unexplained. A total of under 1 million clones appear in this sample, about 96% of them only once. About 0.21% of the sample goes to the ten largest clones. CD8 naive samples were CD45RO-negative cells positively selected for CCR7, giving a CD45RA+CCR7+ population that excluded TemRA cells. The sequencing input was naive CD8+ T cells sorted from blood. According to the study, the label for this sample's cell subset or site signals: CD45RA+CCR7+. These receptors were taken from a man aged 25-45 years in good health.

The CDR3 nucleotides read TGTGCCAGCAGCCACAGACTAGCGGGAGATGAGCAGTTCTTC. Protein sequence: CASSHRLAGDEQFF. V gene TRBV4-2 combines with J gene TRBJ2-1; 12 bases are a match to TRBD2. The germline CDR1 and CDR2 sequences are LGHNA and YNFKEQ. The CDR3 has 14 amino acids. Trimming removed 3 bases from V and 8 bases from J; junction bases left unmatched: 2.

CDR3: CASSWLEGETQYF. The DNA for the CDR3 is TGTGCCAGCAGCTGGCTAGAAGGAGAGACCCAGTACTTC. This chain links TRBV7-2 with TRBJ2-5, with unresolved D. V lost 4 bases to trimming and J lost 4 bases, with 10 bases between them. The CDR3 runs to 13 residues. From germline, CDR1 is SGHTA and CDR2 FQGNSA.

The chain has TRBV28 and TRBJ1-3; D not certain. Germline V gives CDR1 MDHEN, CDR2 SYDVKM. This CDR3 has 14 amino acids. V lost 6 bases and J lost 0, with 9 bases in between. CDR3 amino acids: CASRDEISGNTIYF. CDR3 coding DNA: TGTGCCAGCAGGGATGAAATCTCTGGAAACACCATATATTTT.

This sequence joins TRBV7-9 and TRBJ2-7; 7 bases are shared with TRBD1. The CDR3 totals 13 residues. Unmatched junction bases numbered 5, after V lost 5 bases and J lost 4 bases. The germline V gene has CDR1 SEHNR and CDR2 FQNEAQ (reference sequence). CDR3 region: CASSRTGPYEQYF. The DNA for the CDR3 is TGTGCCAGCAGCAGGACAGGACCTTACGAGCAGTACTTC.

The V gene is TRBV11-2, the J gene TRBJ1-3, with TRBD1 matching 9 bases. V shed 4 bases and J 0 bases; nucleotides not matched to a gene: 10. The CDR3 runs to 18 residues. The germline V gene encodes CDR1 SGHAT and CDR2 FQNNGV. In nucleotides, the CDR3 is TGTGCCAGCAGCTCGCTCGGACAGGGGTCGAGCTCTGGAAACACCATATATTTT. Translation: CASSSLGQGSSSGNTIYF. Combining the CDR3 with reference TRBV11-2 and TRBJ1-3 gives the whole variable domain EAGVAQSPRYKIIEKRQSVAFWCNPISGHATLYWYQQILGQGPKLLIQFQNNGVVDDSQLPKDRFSAERLKGVDSTLKIQPAKLEDSAVYLCASSSLGQGSSSGNTIYFGEGSWLTVV.

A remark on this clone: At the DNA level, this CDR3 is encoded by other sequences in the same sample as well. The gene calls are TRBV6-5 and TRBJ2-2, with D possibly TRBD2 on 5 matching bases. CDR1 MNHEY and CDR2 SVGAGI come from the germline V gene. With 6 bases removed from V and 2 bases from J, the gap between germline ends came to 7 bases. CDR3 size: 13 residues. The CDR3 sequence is CASSRTNTGELFF. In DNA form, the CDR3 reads TGTGCCAGCAGCCGGACTAACACCGGGGAGCTGTTTTTT.

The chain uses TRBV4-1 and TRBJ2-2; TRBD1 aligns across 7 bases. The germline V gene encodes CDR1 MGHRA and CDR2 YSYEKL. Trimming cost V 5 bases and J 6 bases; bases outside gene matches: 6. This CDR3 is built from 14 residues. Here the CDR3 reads CASSYRGSSGELFF. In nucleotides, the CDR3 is TGCGCCAGCAGCTACAGGGGTTCGTCCGGGGAGCTGTTTTTT.

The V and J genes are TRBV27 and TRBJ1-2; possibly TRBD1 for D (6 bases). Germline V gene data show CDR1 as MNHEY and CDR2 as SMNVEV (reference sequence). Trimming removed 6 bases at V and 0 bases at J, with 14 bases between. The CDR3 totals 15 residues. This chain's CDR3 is CASSRGGSANYGYTF. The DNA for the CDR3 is TGTGCCAGCAGCAGGGGAGGGAGCGCTAACTATGGCTACACCTTC.

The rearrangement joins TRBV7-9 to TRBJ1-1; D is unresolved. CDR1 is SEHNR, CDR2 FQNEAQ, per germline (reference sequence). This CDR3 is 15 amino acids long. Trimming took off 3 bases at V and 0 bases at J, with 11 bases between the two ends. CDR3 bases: TGTGCCAGCAGCTTTTTTGAGGGTGTGAACACTGAAGCTTTCTTT. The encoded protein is CASSFFEGVNTEAFF.

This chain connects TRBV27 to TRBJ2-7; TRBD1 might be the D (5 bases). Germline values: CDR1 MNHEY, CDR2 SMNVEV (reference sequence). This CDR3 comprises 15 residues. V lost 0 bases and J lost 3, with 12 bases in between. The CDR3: CASSLSLVGDYEQYF. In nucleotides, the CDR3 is TGTGCCAGCAGTTTATCTCTGGTAGGGGACTACGAGCAGTACTTC.

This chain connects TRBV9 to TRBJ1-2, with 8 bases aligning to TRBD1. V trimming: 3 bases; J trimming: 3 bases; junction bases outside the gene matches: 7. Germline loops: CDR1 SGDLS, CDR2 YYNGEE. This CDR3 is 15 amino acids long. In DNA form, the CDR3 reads TGTGCCAGCAGCGCCTCCTCGGACAGGGACTATGGCTACACCTTC. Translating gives CASSASSDRDYGYTF.

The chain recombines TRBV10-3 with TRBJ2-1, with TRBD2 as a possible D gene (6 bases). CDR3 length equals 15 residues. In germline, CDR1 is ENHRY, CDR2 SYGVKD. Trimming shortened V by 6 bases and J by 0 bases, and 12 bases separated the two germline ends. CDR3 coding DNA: TGTGCCATCAGCCCGGGGACTGCCTCCTACAATGAGCAGTTCTTC. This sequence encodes CAISPGTASYNEQFF.

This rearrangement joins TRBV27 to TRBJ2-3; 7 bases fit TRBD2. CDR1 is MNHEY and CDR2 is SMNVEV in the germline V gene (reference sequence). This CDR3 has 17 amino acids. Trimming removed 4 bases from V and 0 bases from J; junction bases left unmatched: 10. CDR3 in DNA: TGTGCCAGCAGTTCTCCCGGGACTACTTCTAGCACAGATACGCAGTATTTT. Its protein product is CASSSPGTTSSTDTQYF.

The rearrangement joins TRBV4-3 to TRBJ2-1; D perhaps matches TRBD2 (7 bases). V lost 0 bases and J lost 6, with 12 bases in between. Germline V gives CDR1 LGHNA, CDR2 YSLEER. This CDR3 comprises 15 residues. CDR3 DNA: TGCGCCAGCAGCCAAGATGGAGGGGGGGTCAATGAGCAGTTCTTC. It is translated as CASSQDGGGVNEQFF.

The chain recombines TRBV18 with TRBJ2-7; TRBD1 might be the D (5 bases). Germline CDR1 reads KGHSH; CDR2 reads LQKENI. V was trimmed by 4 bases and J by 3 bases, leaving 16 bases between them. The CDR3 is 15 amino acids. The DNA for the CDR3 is TGTGCCAGCTCACAACGATCTGGGCAGGGCTACGAGCAGTACTTC. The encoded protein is CASSQRSGQGYEQYF.

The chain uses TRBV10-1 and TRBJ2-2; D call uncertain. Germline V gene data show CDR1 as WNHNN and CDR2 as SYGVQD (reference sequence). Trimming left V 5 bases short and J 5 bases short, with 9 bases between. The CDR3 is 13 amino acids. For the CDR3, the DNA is TGCGCCAGCAGTTGGGAATCTACCGGGGAGCTGTTTTTT. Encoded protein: CASSWESTGELFF.

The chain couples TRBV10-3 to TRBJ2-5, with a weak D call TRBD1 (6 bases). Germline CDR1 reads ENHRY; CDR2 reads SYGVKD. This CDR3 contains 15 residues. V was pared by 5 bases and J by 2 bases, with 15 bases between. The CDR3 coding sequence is TGTGCCATCAGTCAAAAAACGGACAGTCAAGAGACCCAGTACTTC. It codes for CAISQKTDSQETQYF.

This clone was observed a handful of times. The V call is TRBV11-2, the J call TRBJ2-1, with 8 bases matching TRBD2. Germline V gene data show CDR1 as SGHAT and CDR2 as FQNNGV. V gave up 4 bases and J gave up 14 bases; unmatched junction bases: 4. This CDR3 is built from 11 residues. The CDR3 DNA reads TGTGCCAGCAGCTCCCGGGAGGGGAAGTTCTTC. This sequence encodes CASSSREGKFF.

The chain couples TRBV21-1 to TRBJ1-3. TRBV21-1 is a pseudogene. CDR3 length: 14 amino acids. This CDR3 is CASTARVGGNTIYF. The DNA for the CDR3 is TGTGCCAGCACCGCGCGGGTCGGTGGAAACACCATATATTTT.

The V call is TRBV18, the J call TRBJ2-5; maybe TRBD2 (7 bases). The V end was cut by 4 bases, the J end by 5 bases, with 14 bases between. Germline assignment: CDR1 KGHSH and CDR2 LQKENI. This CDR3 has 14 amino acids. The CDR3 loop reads CASSREGVGETQYF. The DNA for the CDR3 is TGTGCCAGCTCACGGGAGGGGGTCGGTGAGACCCAGTACTTC.

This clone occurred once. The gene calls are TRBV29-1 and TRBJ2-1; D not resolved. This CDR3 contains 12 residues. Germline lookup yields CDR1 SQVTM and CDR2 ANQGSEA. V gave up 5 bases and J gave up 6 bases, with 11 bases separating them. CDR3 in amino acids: CSVRILGNEQFF. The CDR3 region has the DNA TGCAGCGTTCGTATCCTTGGCAATGAGCAGTTCTTC.

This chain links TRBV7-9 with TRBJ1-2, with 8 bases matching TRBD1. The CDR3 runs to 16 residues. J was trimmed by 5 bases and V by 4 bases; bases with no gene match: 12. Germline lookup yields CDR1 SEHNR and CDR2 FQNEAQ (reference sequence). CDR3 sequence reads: CASSSTQGAHSYGYTF. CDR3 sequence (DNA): TGTGCCAGCAGCTCGACTCAGGGGGCCCATAGTTATGGCTACACCTTC.

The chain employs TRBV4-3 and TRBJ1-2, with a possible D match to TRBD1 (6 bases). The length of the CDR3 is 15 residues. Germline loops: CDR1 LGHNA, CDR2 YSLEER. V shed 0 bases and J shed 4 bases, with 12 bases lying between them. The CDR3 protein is CASSQEMQGLYGYTF. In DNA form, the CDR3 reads TGCGCCAGCAGCCAAGAAATGCAGGGGCTCTATGGCTACACCTTC.

CDR3 amino acids: CASSLETSPLLYNEQFF. CDR3 nucleotide sequence: TGTGCCAGCAGCCTAGAGACAAGCCCCCTACTTTACAATGAGCAGTTCTTC. The rearrangement uses TRBV14 and TRBJ2-1; D uncertain. V lost 4 bases and J 4 bases, leaving 20 bases between the germline ends. The CDR3 length is 17 residues. The V gene's germline CDR1 is SGHDN and CDR2 FVKESK.

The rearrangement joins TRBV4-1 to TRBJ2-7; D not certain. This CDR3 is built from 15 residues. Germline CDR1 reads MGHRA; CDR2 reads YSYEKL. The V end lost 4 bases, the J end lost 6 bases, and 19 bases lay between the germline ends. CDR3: CASSPEDPAGTEQYF. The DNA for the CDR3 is TGCGCCAGCAGCCCAGAGGACCCGGCTGGAACCGAGCAGTACTTC.

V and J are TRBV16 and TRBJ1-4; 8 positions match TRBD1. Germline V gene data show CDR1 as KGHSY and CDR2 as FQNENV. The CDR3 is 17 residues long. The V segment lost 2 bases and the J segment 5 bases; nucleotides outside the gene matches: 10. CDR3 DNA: TGTGCCAGCAGCCAAGGACAGGGAGACAGACTGAATGAAAAACTGTTTTTT. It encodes CASSQGQGDRLNEKLFF.

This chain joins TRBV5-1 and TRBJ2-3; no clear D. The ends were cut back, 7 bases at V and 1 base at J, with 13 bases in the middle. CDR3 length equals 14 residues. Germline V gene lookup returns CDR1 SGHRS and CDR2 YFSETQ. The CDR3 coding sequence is TGCGCCAGCGCTACAGCGATAGGCACAGATACGCAGTATTTT. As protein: CASATAIGTDTQYF.